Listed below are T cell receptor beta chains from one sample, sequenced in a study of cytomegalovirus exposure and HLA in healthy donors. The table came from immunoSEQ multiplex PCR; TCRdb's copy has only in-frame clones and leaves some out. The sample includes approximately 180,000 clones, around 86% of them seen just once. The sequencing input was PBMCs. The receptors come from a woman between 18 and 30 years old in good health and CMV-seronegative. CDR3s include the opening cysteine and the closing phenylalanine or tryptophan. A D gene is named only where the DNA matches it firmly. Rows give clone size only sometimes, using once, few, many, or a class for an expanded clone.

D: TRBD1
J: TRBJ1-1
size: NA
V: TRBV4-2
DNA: TGTGCCAGCAGCCAAGAAAAGTGGACAGGGTCGAACACTGAAGCTTTCTTT
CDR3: CASSQEKWTGSNTEAFF

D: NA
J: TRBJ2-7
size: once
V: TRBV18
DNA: TGTGCCAGCTCTCTCGGAGGGGACAGCTTCTACGAGCAGTACTTC
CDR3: CASSLGGDSFYEQYF

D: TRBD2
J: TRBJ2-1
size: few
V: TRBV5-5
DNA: TGTGCCAGCAGCCCTACTAGCGGGAGTCCCTACAATGAGCAGTTCTTC
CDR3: CASSPTSGSPYNEQFF

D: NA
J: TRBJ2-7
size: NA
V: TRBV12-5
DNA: TGTGCTAGTGGCATTACCGGGAACTCCTACGAGCAGTACTTC
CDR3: CASGITGNSYEQYF

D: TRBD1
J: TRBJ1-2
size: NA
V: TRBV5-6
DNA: TGTGCCAGCAGCTCCGGGACAGCCTATGGCTACACCTTC
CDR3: CASSSGTAYGYTF

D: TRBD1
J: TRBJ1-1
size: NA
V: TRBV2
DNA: TGTGCCAGCATCGAATGGGGACAGGGGCAGGGCACTGAAGCTTTCTTT
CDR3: CASIEWGQGQGTEAFF

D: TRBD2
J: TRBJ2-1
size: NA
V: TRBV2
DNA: TGTGCCAGCAGGAGACTAGCGGAACAGCAGTTCTTC
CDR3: CASRRLAEQQFF

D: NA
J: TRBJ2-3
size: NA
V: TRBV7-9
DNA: TGTGCCAGCAGCTTAGGCTACCTAGTGACAGATACGCAGTATTTT
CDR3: CASSLGYLVTDTQYF

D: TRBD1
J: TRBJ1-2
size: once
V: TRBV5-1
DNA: TGCGCCAGCAGCCTAACCGTGGGACAGGGTGTGTATGGCTACACCTTC
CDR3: CASSLTVGQGVYGYTF

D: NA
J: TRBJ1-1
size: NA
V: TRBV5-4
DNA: TGTGCCAGCAGCGTGGAGTCTAGGGGTGGCGACACTGAAGCTTTCTTT
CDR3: CASSVESRGGDTEAFF

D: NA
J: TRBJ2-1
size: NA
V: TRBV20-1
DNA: TGCAGTGCTAACGGGGATGAGCAGTTCTTC
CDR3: CSANGDEQFF

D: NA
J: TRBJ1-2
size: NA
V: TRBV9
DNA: TGTGCCAGCAGCGCGGCTAGTAACTATGGCTACACCTTC
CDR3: CASSAASNYGYTF

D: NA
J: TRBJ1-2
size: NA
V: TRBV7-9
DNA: TGTGCCAGCAGCTACCGAGGGTTGGAGGGTATGGATGGCTACACCTTC
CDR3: CASSYRGLEGMDGYTF

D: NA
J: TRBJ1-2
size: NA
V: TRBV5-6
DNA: TGTGCCAGCAGACGGACAGCAAACTATGGCTACACCTTC
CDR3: CASRRTANYGYTF

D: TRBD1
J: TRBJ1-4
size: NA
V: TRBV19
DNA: TGTGCCAGTAGTACTTCGACCGGGACAGGGAGTGAAAAACTGTTTTTT
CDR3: CASSTSTGTGSEKLFF

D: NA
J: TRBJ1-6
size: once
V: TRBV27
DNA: TGTGCCAGCAGTTTTTCAGACAGGTTTTTTAATTCACCCCTCCACTTT
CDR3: CASSFSDRFFNSPLHF

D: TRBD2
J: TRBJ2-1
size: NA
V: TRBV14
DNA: TGTGCCAGCAGCCAAGATCGGGCTAGCGGGGGGGCCATCCCTCGCTCCTACAATGAGCAGTTCTTC
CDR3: CASSQDRASGGAIPRSYNEQFF

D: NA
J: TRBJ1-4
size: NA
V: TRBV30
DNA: TGTGCCTGGAGTGTACAACCGGAAAAACTGTTTTTT
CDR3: CAWSVQPEKLFF

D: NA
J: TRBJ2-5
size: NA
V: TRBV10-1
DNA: TGCGCCACCTCAGGGGTATTGGAGACCCAGTACTTC
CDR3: CATSGVLETQYF

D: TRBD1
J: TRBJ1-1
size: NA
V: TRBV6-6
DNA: TGTGCCAGCACCGCCTCGGACAGGGCCACTGAAGCTTTCTTT
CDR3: CASTASDRATEAFF

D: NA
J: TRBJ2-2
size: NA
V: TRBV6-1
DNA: TGTGCCAGCAGTGAGGGGACACGTTTTACCGGGGAGCTGTTTTTT
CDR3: CASSEGTRFTGELFF

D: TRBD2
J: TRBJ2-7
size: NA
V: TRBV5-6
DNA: TGTGCCAGCAGCTTGGTCGGGGGGATGAAGGACTACGAGCAGTACTTC
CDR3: CASSLVGGMKDYEQYF

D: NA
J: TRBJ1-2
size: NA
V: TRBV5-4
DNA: TGTGCCAGCAGCTTGGCGGGATTTAACTATGGCTACACCTTC
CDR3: CASSLAGFNYGYTF

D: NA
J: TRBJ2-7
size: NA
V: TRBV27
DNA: TGTGCCAGCAGTCCTCTCTACGAGCAGTACTTC
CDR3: CASSPLYEQYF

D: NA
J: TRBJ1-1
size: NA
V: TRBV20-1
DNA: TGCAGTGCTACCCTCGGGACTGAAGCTTTCTTT
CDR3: CSATLGTEAFF

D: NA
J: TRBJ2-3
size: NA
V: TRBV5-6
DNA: TGTGCCAGCACCCCCCCGGGGGGCTACCTCACAGATACGCAGTATTTT
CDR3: CASTPPGGYLTDTQYF

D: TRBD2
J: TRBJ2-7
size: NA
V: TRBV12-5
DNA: TGTGCTAGTGGCTCAACTAGCGGGAGAGGCTACGAGCAGTACTTC
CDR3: CASGSTSGRGYEQYF

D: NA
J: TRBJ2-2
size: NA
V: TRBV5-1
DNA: TGCGCCAGCAGCCCTCGGGCGGACTGGGACACCGGGGAGCTGTTTTTT
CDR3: CASSPRADWDTGELFF

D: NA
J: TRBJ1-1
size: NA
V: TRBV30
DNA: TGTGCCTGGAGTGTGGCCAGGACTGAAGCTTTCTTT
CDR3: CAWSVARTEAFF

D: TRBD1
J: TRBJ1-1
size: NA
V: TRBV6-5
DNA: TGTGCCAGCAGTTACAATCAGGACAGGGGTACGACTGAAGCTTTCTTT
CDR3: CASSYNQDRGTTEAFF

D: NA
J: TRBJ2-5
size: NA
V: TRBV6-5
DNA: TGTGCCAGCAGGCTACAGGGTACAGAGACCCAGTACTTC
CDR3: CASRLQGTETQYF

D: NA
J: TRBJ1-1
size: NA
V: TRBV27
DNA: TGTGCCAGCAGCCCGGCTCAGAGGAGGGTTAACGGGGCTTTCTTT
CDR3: CASSPAQRRVNGAFF

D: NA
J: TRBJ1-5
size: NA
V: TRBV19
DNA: TGTGCCAGTAGTATAAACGGCGGTCAGCCCCAGCATTTT
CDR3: CASSINGGQPQHF

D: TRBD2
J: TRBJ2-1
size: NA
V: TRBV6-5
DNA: TGTGCCACCGGGAGGGGGGGCCTTTACAATGAGCAGTTCTTC
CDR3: CATGRGGLYNEQFF

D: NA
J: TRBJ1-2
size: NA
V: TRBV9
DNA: TGTGCCAGCAGCCCTATTCCAATAAAACAGGGAAGATATGGCTACACCTTC
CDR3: CASSPIPIKQGRYGYTF

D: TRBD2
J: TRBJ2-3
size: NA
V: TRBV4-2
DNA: TGTGCCAGCAGCCAAGATTCTAGCGGGGGCTCCACAGATACGCAGTATTTT
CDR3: CASSQDSSGGSTDTQYF